This T cell receptor (beta chain) was sequenced during a study of shared clonotypes between healthy human individuals. This CDR3 has 15 amino acids. Germline values: CDR1 MDHEN, CDR2 SYDVKM. The ends were cut back, 2 bases at V and 1 base at J, with 9 bases in the middle. Naive CD8 cells, CD45RO-negative and positively selected for CCR7, excluded terminally differentiated effector memory CD45RA+ cells. TCRdb keeps only in-frame clones here, not all; method: immunoSEQ multiplex PCR. The sample carries 2 million or so clones, less than 95% recorded once. This clone appeared once. The same CDR3 can be traced to other DNA sequences in this sample.

The rearrangement uses TRBV28 and TRBJ1-5; tentative D call: TRBD1 (6 bases). What was sequenced was naive CD8+ T cells sorted from blood. The receptor's source is a man aged 18 to 29 in good health. The CDR3 spells CASSLVGGSNQPQHF. DNA for the CDR3: TGTGCCAGCAGTTTAGTCGGGGGCAGCAATCAGCCCCAGCATTTT. Looking up the rest from reference TRBV28 and TRBJ1-5 gives the full variable domain: DVKVTQSSRYLVKRTGEKVFLECVQDMDHENMFWYRQDPGLGLRLIYFSYDVKMKEKGDIPEGYSVSREKKERFSLILESASTNQTSMYLCASSLVGGSNQPQHFGDGTRLSIL.